The T cell receptor (beta chain) described here comes from a study of blood T cell repertoires in COVID-19. The overall study: There were acute and convalescent COVID-19 samples, and they came from the United States, Italy and Spain. T cells, B-cell-depleted T cells, or PBMCs provided the cDNA or gDNA that served as material.

Germline CDR1 reads MNHEY; CDR2 reads SMNVEV (reference sequence). J was trimmed by 9 bases and V by 3 bases; bases with no gene match: 12. The CDR3 runs 16 residues. Study processing details: From reference gene primer amplification, estimates of nucleated cell counts were derived. Sequencing used immunoSEQ multiplex PCR; TCRdb keeps in-frame clones, though not all of them. The V and J calls and clone size come from that table; D and trimming were worked out from the DNA. Seen here are hundreds of thousands of clones, approximately 87% observed once, and the top ten hold 3.5% to 4%. In its sample, this clone was seen once.

This receptor was taken from a woman in her 50s with active or convalescent COVID-19. This chain uses TRBV27 with TRBJ2-1; 9 bases fit TRBD1. The sequenced material came from peripheral blood. The CDR3 bases are TGTGCCAGCAGTTTCAAGGAACGACAGGGGGTAGGTGAGCAGTTCTTC. It encodes CASSFKERQGVGEQFF.